The 21 T cell receptor beta chains in this list originate from one sample, sequenced in a study of blood T cell repertoires in COVID-19. Generated by immunoSEQ multiplex PCR, the TCRdb table keeps only in-frame clones and is missing some. The sample includes approximately 82,000 clones, roughly 92% of them seen just once. The material sequenced was peripheral blood. Receptor source: a woman aged 60-75 years with active COVID-19.

The rearrangement links TRBV24-1 to TRBJ2-1, with D possibly being TRBD1 (5 bases). CDR1 is KGHDR, CDR2 SFDVKD, per germline. Trimming pared 4 bases from V and 2 bases from J, leaving 8 bases between. The CDR3 has 14 amino acids. CDR3 amino acids: CATSDSTAYNEQFF. CDR3 nucleotide sequence: TGTGCCACCAGTGACTCGACAGCCTACAATGAGCAGTTCTTC.

This chain links TRBV4-1 with TRBJ2-1; 13 bases map to TRBD2. Germline V gene data show CDR1 as MGHRA and CDR2 as YSYEKL. CDR3 size: 15 residues. Germline trimming cut 4 bases from V and 8 bases from J; bases unmatched to any gene: 5. The CDR3 sequence: CASSPRTSGSDEQFF. The CDR3 region has the DNA TGCGCCAGCAGCCCACGGACTAGCGGGAGTGATGAGCAGTTCTTC.

The chain is built from TRBV6-1 and TRBJ1-2, with a tentative D call TRBD1 (6 bases). CDR3 length: 15 residues. Trimming shortened V by 0 bases and J by 7 bases, and 15 bases separated the two germline ends. Germline V gene lookup returns CDR1 MNHNS and CDR2 SASEGT. This CDR3 is CASSEALRRGSGYTF. The CDR3 coding sequence is TGTGCCAGCAGTGAAGCGCTTCGCAGGGGAAGTGGCTACACCTTC.

This clone is a singleton in its sample. The chain uses TRBV12-2 and TRBJ1-5; the table gives TRBD1 as D, unverified against the DNA. TRBV12-2 is flagged as a pseudogene. The CDR3 loop spans 16 amino acids. CDR3 in DNA: TGTGCAAGTCGCTTAAACGACGCGACAGGGAGTCAGCCCCAGCATTTT. Protein sequence: CASRLNDATGSQPQHF.

This chain connects TRBV7-2 to TRBJ2-5, with D uncertain. V lost 1 base and J 7 bases, leaving 19 bases between the germline ends. The CDR3 extends over 16 amino acids. The germline V gene has CDR1 SGHTA and CDR2 FQGNSA. CDR3 in amino acids: CASSLDVLSYRVTQYF. The CDR3 bases are TGTGCCAGCAGCTTAGACGTACTTTCTTACCGGGTGACCCAGTACTTC.

The gene calls are TRBV27 and TRBJ1-4; the D gene is possibly TRBD1 (5 bases). Germline CDR1 reads MNHEY; CDR2 reads SMNVEV (reference sequence). Trimming left V 6 bases short and J 5 bases short, with 10 bases between. CDR3 size: 13 residues. CDR3 loop: CASREGLNEKLFF. CDR3 nucleotides: TGTGCCAGCAGGGAGGGGCTGAATGAAAAACTGTTTTTT.

This clone was observed a single time. V gene TRBV28 combines with J gene TRBJ2-7, with D possibly matching TRBD1 (5 bases). The germline V gene encodes CDR1 MDHEN and CDR2 SYDVKM. V gave up 5 bases and J gave up 0 bases, with 5 bases separating them. The CDR3 totals 12 residues. In DNA, the CDR3 is TGTGCCAGCAGTAGGGGCTCCTACGAGCAGTACTTC. As protein: CASSRGSYEQYF.

V is TRBV9 and J is TRBJ2-3; 13 positions agree with TRBD2. Germline assignment: CDR1 SGDLS and CDR2 YYNGEE. This CDR3 has 15 amino acids. Unmatched junction bases numbered 4, after V lost 4 bases and J lost 5 bases. The CDR3 sequence: CASSWTSGSKDTQYF. The CDR3 region has the DNA TGTGCCAGCAGCTGGACTAGCGGGAGTAAAGATACGCAGTATTTT.

Only one count was recorded for this clone. V and J are TRBV11-3 and TRBJ2-3; TRBD2 might be the D (5 bases). Germline CDR1 reads SGHNT; CDR2 reads YENEEA. The CDR3 runs 16 residues. Trimming took off 0 bases at V and 2 bases at J, with 12 bases between the two ends. In nucleotides, the CDR3 is TGTGCCAGCAGCTTAGACCTTGGAGGAGCCACAGATACGCAGTATTTT. This translates into CASSLDLGGATDTQYF.

The chain combines TRBV5-1 with TRBJ2-7; 16 nucleotides line up with TRBD2. Trimming at V came to 4 bases and at J to 3 bases, leaving 10 bases not matched to a gene. This CDR3 has 18 amino acids. Per the germline V gene, CDR1 is SGHRS and CDR2 is YFSETQ. The CDR3 is CASSTGTSGRAGGYEQYF. The CDR3 DNA reads TGCGCCAGCAGCACCGGGACTAGCGGGAGGGCCGGGGGCTACGAGCAGTACTTC.

The chain couples TRBV7-8 to TRBJ2-5, with 11 bases aligning to TRBD1. V shed 1 base and J 1 base; nucleotides not matched to a gene: 5. The CDR3 consists of 17 residues. Germline loops: CDR1 SGHVS, CDR2 FQNEAQ. The CDR3 sequence: CASSLGGQGALQETQYF. CDR3 bases: TGTGCCAGCAGCTTAGGTGGACAGGGGGCCCTCCAAGAGACCCAGTACTTC.

The V and J genes are TRBV10-3 and TRBJ2-1, with a tentative D call TRBD1 (6 bases). V was shortened by 6 bases and J by 3 bases, with 18 bases between the two germline ends. The germline CDR1 and CDR2 sequences are ENHRY and SYGVKD. The CDR3 consists of 16 residues. DNA of the CDR3: TGTGCCATCAGGCCGAGCACAGGGTCCCACTACAATGAGCAGTTCTTC. This gives the protein CAIRPSTGSHYNEQFF.

The chain links TRBV2 to TRBJ1-5; no clear D gene. Germline loops: CDR1 SNHLY, CDR2 FYNNEI. The CDR3 loop spans 12 amino acids. The V gene lost 6 bases and the J gene lost 6 bases, with 9 bases spanning the gap. In DNA, the CDR3 is TGTGCCAGCAGGTGGAGGAGTCAGCCCCAGCATTTT. Its translation: CASRWRSQPQHF.

The genes are TRBV28 and TRBJ1-1, with D perhaps matching TRBD1 (6 bases). The CDR3 is 12 amino acids. Trimming took 6 bases from V and 5 from J, leaving 10 bases between them. Germline CDR1 reads MDHEN; CDR2 reads SYDVKM. CDR3 in DNA: TGTGCCAGCAGATACAGGGCTACTGAAGCTTTCTTT. It yields the protein CASRYRATEAFF.

The chain couples TRBV6-6 to TRBJ2-3; TRBD1 matches at 7 bases. Germline V gives CDR1 MNHNY, CDR2 SVGAGI (reference sequence). With 5 bases clipped from V and 2 bases from J, the junction kept 7 bases outside the gene matches. The CDR3 contains 15 residues. Written as DNA, the CDR3 is TGTGCCAGCAGTGGGACGACAGGGTTCACAGATACGCAGTATTTT. This gives the protein CASSGTTGFTDTQYF.

The chain carries TRBV5-5 and TRBJ2-1; TRBD2 aligns across 14 bases. Germline-derived CDR1 and CDR2 are SGHKS and YYEKEE (reference sequence). V was pared by 3 bases and J by 4 bases, with 9 bases of the junction left unmatched. CDR3 length equals 18 residues. For the CDR3, the DNA is TGTGCCAGCAGCTCCAGGGGACTAGCGGGAGTATCATACAATGAGCAGTTCTTC. Translated, it gives CASSSRGLAGVSYNEQFF.

The chain joins TRBV5-1 to TRBJ2-7, with a tentative D call TRBD2 (5 bases). Germline CDR1 and CDR2: SGHRS and YFSETQ. The CDR3 has 13 amino acids. The V and J ends lost 4 bases and 2 bases respectively, with 10 bases between them. The CDR3, as DNA: TGCGCCAGCAGCGCAGACGGGACCTACGAGCAGTACTTC. Residues: CASSADGTYEQYF. The variable domain in full, completed from reference TRBV5-1 and TRBJ2-7, reads KAGVTQTPRYLIKTRGQQVTLSCSPISGHRSVSWYQQTPGQGLQFLFEYFSETQRNKGNFPGRFSGRQFSNSRSEMNVSTLELGDSALYLCASSADGTYEQYFGPGTRLTVT.

The chain links TRBV5-1 to TRBJ1-1; tentative D call: TRBD1 (5 bases). The CDR3 is made up of 13 amino acids. The V gene's germline CDR1 is SGHRS and CDR2 YFSETQ. V was cut by 5 bases and J by 1 base, with 9 bases left in between. Here the CDR3 reads CASRQGTNTEAFF. The DNA for the CDR3 is TGCGCCAGCAGGCAGGGCACGAACACTGAAGCTTTCTTT.

The V and J genes are TRBV28 and TRBJ2-3; the D gene is possibly TRBD2 (7 bases). Germline V CDR1 and CDR2: MDHEN, SYDVKM. Trimming took off 6 bases at V and 4 bases at J, with 17 bases between the two ends. CDR3 length: 15 amino acids. The CDR3 here is CASSLSGGRADTQYF. The CDR3 nucleotides are TGTGCCAGCAGCTTGTCGGGGGGCAGGGCAGATACGCAGTATTTT.

V is TRBV28 and J is TRBJ1-1; TRBD1 agrees at 8 bases. Per germline, CDR1 MDHEN and CDR2 SYDVKM. There are 13 residues in the CDR3. V gave up 5 bases and J gave up 6 bases; unmatched junction bases: 5. As DNA, the CDR3 is TGTGCCAGCAGTATACAGGGGGGCGCTGAAGCTTTCTTT. It is translated as CASSIQGGAEAFF.

V and J are TRBV28 and TRBJ2-1, with 8 positions matching TRBD2. CDR1 is MDHEN and CDR2 is SYDVKM in the germline V gene. The CDR3 spans 16 residues. V trimming: 3 bases; J trimming: 5 bases; junction bases outside the gene matches: 9. The chain's CDR3 is CASSLAGGGVNNEQFF. The CDR3 nucleotides are TGTGCCAGCAGTTTGGCGGGGGGTGGTGTTAACAATGAGCAGTTCTTC.